A selection of T cell receptor beta chains follows, all from one sample in a study of shared clonotypes between healthy human individuals. Measured with immunoSEQ multiplex PCR; TCRdb has only the in-frame clones, and not every one. Of hundreds of thousands of clones in the sample, roughly four fifths were seen once. The specimen was PBMCs. These TCRs come from a middle-aged woman in good health. Some clones in this sample may be carry-over from other donors' samples. CDR3s include the opening cysteine and the closing phenylalanine or tryptophan. A D gene is named only where the DNA matches it firmly. Part of the rows lack a size; the others show once, few, many or a class for expanded clones.

TRBV7-9	.	TRBJ2-7	TRBD2	CASSPIWGGSYEQYF	TGTGCCAGCAGCCCCATTTGGGGGGGTTCCTACGAGCAGTACTTC
TRBV11-2	.	TRBJ2-3	.	CASSLDGGSTDTQYF	TGTGCCAGCAGCTTAGATGGGGGTAGCACAGATACGCAGTATTTT
TRBV27	many	TRBJ2-1	.	CASSLGNYHYNEQFF	TGTGCCAGCAGTTTAGGGAACTACCACTACAATGAGCAGTTCTTC
TRBV2	.	TRBJ2-5	.	CASESWETQYF	TGTGCCAGCGAGTCATGGGAGACCCAGTACTTC
TRBV30	many	TRBJ2-1	TRBD2	CAWSWMIAGYNEQFF	TGTGCCTGGAGTTGGATGATAGCGGGGTACAATGAGCAGTTCTTC
TRBV2	.	TRBJ1-1	.	CASSERQRNTEAFF	TGTGCCAGCAGTGAAAGACAGAGGAACACTGAAGCTTTCTTT
TRBV28	.	TRBJ2-5	.	CASSLTRSEETQYF	TGTGCCAGCAGCCTCACTAGATCTGAAGAGACCCAGTACTTC
TRBV10-1	.	TRBJ2-1	TRBD2	CASSRAGGPDEQFF	TGCGCCAGCAGCCGAGCGGGAGGGCCGGATGAGCAGTTCTTC
TRBV5-4	.	TRBJ2-5	TRBD2	CASSLGLSSGQETQYF	TGTGCCAGCAGCTTGGGTCTTTCTAGCGGGCAAGAGACCCAGTACTTC
TRBV9	.	TRBJ2-1	.	CASSSRGGQYNEQFF	TGTGCCAGCAGCAGCCGGGGCGGGCAGTACAATGAGCAGTTCTTC
TRBV28	.	TRBJ1-1	.	CASSSDLELNTEAFF	TGTGCCAGCAGTTCCGACCTAGAACTGAACACTGAAGCTTTCTTT
TRBV7-2	.	TRBJ2-6	.	CASSLARTGANVLTF	TGTGCCAGCAGCTTAGCGAGAACTGGGGCCAACGTCCTGACTTTC
TRBV6-6	.	TRBJ1-5	.	CASSYSRGEQPQHF	TGTGCCAGCAGTTACTCGAGGGGAGAGCAGCCCCAGCATTTT
TRBV11-2	.	TRBJ1-1	.	CASSTKDRNTEAFF	TGTGCCAGCAGCACAAAGGACAGAAACACTGAAGCTTTCTTT
TRBV19	.	TRBJ1-4	.	CARGGTFNEKLFF	TGTGCCAGGGGGGGGACCTTTAATGAAAAACTGTTTTTT
TRBV5-6	.	TRBJ2-6	.	CASSLGISGANVLTF	TGTGCCAGCAGCTTGGGAATCTCTGGGGCCAACGTCCTGACTTTC
TRBV7-2	.	TRBJ2-7	.	CASSLAQSGDEQYF	TGTGCCAGCAGCTTGGCGCAGTCCGGCGACGAGCAGTACTTC
TRBV27	.	TRBJ1-4	TRBD1	CASSLSGQGYEKLFF	TGTGCCAGCAGTTTATCAGGACAGGGATATGAAAAACTGTTTTTT
TRBV10-3	.	TRBJ2-5	TRBD2	CAISESLGLAAQETQYF	TGTGCCATCAGTGAGTCGTTAGGACTAGCGGCTCAAGAGACCCAGTACTTC
TRBV5-1	few	TRBJ2-7	.	CASSFDSSYEQYF	TGCGCCAGCAGCTTTGACAGTTCCTACGAGCAGTACTTC
TRBV27	.	TRBJ2-7	TRBD2	CASSLGVSGRGEQYF	TGTGCCAGCAGTTTAGGGGTTAGCGGGAGGGGCGAGCAGTACTTC
TRBV5-1	.	TRBJ1-4	.	CASSLDRREGKLFF	TGCGCCAGCAGCTTAGACCGGCGAGAGGGAAAACTGTTTTTT
TRBV28	.	TRBJ2-1	.	CASSFRSRGSEQFF	TGTGCCAGCAGTTTTCGGTCTAGAGGGTCTGAGCAGTTCTTC
TRBV30	once	TRBJ2-1	.	CAWSNPFGADEQFF	TGTGCCTGGAGTAATCCGTTCGGGGCCGATGAGCAGTTCTTC
TRBV6-1	.	TRBJ2-7	.	CASRASRYEQYF	TGTGCCAGCCGGGCTAGTAGGTACGAGCAGTACTTC
TRBV5-1	.	TRBJ2-3	TRBD2	CASSQGQGGSRDTQYF	TGCGCCAGCAGCCAGGGCCAGGGCGGGAGTAGAGATACGCAGTATTTT
TRBV28	.	TRBJ2-2	TRBD1	CASSLGTGHTGELFF	TGTGCCAGCAGTCTCGGGACAGGACACACCGGGGAGCTGTTTTTT
TRBV7-3	.	TRBJ2-2	.	CASSYPGSLGTGELFF	TGTGCCAGCAGCTACCCCGGGTCCCTGGGCACCGGGGAGCTGTTTTTT